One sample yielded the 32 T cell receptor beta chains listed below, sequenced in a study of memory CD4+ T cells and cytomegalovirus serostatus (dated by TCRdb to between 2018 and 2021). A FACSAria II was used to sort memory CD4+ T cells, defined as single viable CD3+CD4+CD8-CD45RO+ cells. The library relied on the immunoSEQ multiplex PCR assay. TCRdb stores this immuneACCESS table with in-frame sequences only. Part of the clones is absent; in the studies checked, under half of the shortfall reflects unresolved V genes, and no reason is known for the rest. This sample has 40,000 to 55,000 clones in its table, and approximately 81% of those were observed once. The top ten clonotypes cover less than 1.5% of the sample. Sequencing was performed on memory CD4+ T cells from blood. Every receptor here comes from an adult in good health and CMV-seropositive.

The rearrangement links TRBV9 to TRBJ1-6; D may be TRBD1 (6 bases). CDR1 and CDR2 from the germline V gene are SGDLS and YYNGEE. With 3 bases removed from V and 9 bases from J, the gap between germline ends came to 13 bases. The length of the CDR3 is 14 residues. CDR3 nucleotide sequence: TGTGCCAGCAGCGCAGGGGAATTAAGTTCACCCCTCCACTTT. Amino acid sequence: CASSAGELSSPLHF.

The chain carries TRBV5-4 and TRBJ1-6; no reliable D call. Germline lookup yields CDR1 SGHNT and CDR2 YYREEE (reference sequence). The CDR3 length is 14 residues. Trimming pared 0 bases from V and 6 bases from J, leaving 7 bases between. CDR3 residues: CASSLEGINSPLHF. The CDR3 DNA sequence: TGTGCCAGCAGCTTGGAAGGCATTAATTCACCCCTCCACTTT.

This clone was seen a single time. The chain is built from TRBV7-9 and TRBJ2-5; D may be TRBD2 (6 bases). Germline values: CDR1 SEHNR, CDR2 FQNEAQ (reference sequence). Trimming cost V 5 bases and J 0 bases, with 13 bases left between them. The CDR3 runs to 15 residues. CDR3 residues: CASSEGGGYQETQYF. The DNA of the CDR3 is TGTGCCAGCAGCGAGGGTGGAGGGTACCAAGAGACCCAGTACTTC. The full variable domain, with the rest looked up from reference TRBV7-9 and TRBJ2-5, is DTGVSQNPRHKITKRGQNVTFRCDPISEHNRLYWYRQTLGQGPEFLTYFQNEAQLEKSRLLSDRFSAERPKGSFSTLEIQRTEQGDSAMYLCASSEGGGYQETQYFGPGTRLLVL.

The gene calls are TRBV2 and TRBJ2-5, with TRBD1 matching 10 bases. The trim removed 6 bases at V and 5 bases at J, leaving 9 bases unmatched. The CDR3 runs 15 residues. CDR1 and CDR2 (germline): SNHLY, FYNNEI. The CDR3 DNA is TGTGCCAGCAGCCAAGGGACAGGGGAATGGGAGACCCAGTACTTC. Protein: CASSQGTGEWETQYF. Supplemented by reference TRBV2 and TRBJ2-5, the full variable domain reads EPEVTQTPSHQVTQMGQEVILRCVPISNHLYFYWYRQILGQKVEFLVSFYNNEISEKSEIFDDQFSVERPDGSNFTLKIRSTKLEDSAMYFCASSQGTGEWETQYFGPGTRLLVL.

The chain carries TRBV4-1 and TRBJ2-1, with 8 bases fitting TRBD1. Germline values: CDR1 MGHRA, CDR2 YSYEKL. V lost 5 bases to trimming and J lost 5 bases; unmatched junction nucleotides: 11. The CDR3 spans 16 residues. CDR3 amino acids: CASSDLRTGPNNEQFF. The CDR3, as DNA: TGCGCCAGCAGCGACTTAAGGACAGGGCCTAACAATGAGCAGTTCTTC.

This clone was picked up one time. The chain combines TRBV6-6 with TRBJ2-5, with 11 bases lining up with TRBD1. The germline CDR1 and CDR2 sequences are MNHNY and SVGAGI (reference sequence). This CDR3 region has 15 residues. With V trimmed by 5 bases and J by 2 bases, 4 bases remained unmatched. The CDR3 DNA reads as TGTGCCAGCAGTAGGGGGACAGGGGGGCAAGAGACCCAGTACTTC. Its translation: CASSRGTGGQETQYF.

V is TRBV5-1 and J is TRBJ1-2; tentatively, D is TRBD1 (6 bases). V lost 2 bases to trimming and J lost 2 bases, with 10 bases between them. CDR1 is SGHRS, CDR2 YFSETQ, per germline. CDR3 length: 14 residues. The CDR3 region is CASSFVQGNYGYTF. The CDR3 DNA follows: TGCGCCAGCAGCTTTGTTCAGGGGAACTATGGCTACACCTTC.

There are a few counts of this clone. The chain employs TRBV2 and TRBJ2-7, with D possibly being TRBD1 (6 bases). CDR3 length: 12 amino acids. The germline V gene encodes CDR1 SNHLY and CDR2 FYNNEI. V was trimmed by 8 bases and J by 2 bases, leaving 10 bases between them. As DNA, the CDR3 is TGTGCCAGCTCTGGACAGACCTACGAGCAGTACTTC. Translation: CASSGQTYEQYF.

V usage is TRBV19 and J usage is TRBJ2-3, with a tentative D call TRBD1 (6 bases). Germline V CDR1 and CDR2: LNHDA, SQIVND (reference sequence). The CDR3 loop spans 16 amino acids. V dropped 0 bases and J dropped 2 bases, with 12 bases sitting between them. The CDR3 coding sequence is TGTGCCAGTAGTATAGAACAGGGTAGATACACAGATACGCAGTATTTT. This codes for CASSIEQGRYTDTQYF.

This CDR3 is CASSWDSAGAYEQYF. CDR3 coding DNA: TGTGCCAGCAGTTGGGACAGTGCGGGTGCCTACGAGCAGTACTTC. The chain carries TRBV2 and TRBJ2-7; 7 nucleotides match TRBD1. The CDR3 has 15 residues. From germline, CDR1 is SNHLY and CDR2 FYNNEI. With V trimmed by 5 bases and J by 2 bases, 9 bases remained unmatched.

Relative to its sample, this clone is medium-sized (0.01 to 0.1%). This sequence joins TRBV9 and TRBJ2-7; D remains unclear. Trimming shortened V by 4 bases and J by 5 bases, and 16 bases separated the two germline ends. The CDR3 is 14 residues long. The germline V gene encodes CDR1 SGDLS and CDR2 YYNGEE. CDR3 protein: CASSPRPSGNEQYF. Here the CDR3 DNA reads TGTGCCAGCAGCCCACGACCTTCGGGCAACGAGCAGTACTTC.

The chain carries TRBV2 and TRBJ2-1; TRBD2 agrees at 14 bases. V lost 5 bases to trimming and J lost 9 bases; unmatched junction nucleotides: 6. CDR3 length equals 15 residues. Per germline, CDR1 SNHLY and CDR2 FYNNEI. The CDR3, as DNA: TGTGCCAGCAGTAAGGGACTAGCGGGGGTCATTGAGCAGTTCTTC. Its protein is CASSKGLAGVIEQFF.

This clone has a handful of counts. The CDR3 spells CAIRDSSWGELFF. The CDR3 nucleotides read TGTGCCATCAGGGACTCTTCGTGGGGGGAGCTGTTTTTT. This chain links TRBV10-3 with TRBJ2-2; D perhaps matches TRBD2 (5 bases). Trimming removed 6 bases at V and 8 bases at J, with 13 bases between. The CDR3 extends over 13 amino acids. The germline V gene has CDR1 ENHRY and CDR2 SYGVKD.

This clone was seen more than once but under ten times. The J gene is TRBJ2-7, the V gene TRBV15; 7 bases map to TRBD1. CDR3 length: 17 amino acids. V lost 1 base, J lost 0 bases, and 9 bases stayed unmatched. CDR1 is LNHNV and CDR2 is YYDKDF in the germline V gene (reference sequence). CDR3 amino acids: CATSRGRGKLSSYEQYF. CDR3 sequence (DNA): TGTGCCACCAGCAGAGGCAGGGGGAAGCTTAGCTCCTACGAGCAGTACTTC.

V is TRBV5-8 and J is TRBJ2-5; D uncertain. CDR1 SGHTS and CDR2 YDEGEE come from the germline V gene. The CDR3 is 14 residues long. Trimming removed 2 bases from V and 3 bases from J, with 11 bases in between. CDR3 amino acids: CASSLDASKETQYF. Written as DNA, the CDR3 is TGTGCCAGCAGCTTAGATGCCAGCAAAGAGACCCAGTACTTC.

As DNA, the CDR3 is TGTGCCAGCAGCGCAAACCTACAGGGGACAACTTTCTTT. Its protein product is CASSANLQGTTFF. J is TRBJ1-1 and V is TRBV7-6; TRBD1 matches at 7 bases. The CDR3 has 13 amino acids. V gave up 5 bases and J gave up 12 bases; unmatched junction bases: 12. Germline V gene sequence: CDR1 SGHVS, CDR2 FNYEAQ.

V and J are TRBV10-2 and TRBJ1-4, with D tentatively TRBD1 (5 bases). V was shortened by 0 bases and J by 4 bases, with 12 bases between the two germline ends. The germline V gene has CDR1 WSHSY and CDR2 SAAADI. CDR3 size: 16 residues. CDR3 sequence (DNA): TGCGCCAGCAGTGAGTCCCGGGAGGGGCTTAATGAAAAACTGTTTTTT. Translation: CASSESREGLNEKLFF.

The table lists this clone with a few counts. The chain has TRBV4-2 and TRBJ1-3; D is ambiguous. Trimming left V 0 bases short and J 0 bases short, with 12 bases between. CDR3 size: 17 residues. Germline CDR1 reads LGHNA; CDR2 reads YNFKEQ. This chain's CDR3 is CASSQDDRRYSGNTIYF. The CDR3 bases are TGTGCCAGCAGCCAAGACGATCGGCGTTACTCTGGAAACACCATATATTTT.

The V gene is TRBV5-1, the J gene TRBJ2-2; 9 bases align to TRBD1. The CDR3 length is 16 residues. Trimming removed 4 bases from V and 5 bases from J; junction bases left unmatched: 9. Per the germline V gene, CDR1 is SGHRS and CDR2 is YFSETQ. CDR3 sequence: CASSPTGGAETGELFF. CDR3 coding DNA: TGCGCCAGCAGCCCTACAGGGGGCGCCGAAACCGGGGAGCTGTTTTTT.

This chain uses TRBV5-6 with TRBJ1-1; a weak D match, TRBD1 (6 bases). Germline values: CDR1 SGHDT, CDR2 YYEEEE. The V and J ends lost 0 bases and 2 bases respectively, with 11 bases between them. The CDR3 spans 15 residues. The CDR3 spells CASSLGIQGNTEAFF. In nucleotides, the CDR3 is TGTGCCAGCAGCTTGGGGATACAGGGTAACACTGAAGCTTTCTTT. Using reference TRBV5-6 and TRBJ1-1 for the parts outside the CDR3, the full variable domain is DAGVTQSPTHLIKTRGQQVTLRCSPKSGHDTVSWYQQALGQGPQFIFQYYEEEERQRGNFPDRFSGHQFPNYSSELNVNALLLGDSALYLCASSLGIQGNTEAFFGQGTRLTVV.

The CDR3 sequence: CAISESTGGLNTEAFF. The DNA for the CDR3 is TGTGCCATCAGTGAGTCTACAGGGGGCTTGAACACTGAAGCTTTCTTT. V is TRBV10-3 and J is TRBJ1-1, with 9 bases fitting TRBD1. With V trimmed by 0 bases and J by 0 bases, 2 bases remained unmatched. Germline V gene data show CDR1 as ENHRY and CDR2 as SYGVKD. The CDR3 has 16 residues.

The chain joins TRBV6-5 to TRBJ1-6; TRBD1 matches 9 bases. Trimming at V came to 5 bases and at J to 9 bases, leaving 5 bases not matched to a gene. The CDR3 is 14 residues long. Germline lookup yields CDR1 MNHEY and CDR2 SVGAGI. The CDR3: CASSGQGYGSPLHF. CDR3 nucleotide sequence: TGTGCCAGCAGTGGACAGGGGTACGGTTCACCCCTCCACTTT.

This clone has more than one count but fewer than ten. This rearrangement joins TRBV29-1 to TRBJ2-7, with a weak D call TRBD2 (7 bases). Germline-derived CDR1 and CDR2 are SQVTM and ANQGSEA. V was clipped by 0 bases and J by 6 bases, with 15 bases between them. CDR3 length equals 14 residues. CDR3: CSVEERGGSGEQYF. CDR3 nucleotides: TGCAGCGTTGAAGAGAGGGGGGGATCGGGCGAGCAGTACTTC.

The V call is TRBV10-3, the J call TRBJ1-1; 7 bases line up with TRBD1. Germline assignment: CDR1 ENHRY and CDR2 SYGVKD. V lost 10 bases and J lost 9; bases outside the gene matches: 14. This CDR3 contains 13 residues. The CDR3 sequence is CASDTGAQYKAFF. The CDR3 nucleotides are TGTGCCAGCGACACAGGGGCGCAGTATAAAGCTTTCTTT.

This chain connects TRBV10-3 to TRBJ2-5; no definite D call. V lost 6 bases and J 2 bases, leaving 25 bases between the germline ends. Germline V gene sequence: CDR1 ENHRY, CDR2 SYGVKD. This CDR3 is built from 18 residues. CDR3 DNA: TGTGCCATCAGCGGCGGCCTTGGGTCTAGAGGTTTTCAAGAGACCCAGTACTTC. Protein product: CAISGGLGSRGFQETQYF.

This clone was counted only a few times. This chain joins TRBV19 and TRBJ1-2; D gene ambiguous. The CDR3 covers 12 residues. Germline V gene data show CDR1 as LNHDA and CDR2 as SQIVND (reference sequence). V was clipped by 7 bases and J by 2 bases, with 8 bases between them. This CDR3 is CASISVNYGYTF. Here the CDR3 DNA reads TGTGCCAGTATCTCGGTGAACTATGGCTACACCTTC.

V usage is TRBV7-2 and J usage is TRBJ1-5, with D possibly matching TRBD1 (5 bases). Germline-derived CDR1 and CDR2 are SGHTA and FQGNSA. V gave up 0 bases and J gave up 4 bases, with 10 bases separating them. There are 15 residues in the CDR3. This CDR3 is CASSLAGLSNQPQHF. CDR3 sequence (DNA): TGTGCCAGCAGCTTAGCGGGGCTATCAAATCAGCCCCAGCATTTT.

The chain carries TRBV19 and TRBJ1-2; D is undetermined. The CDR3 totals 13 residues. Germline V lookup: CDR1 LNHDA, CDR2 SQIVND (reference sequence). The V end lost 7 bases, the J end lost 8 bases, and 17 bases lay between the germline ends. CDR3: CASKEFNHGGYTF. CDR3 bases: TGTGCCAGTAAAGAATTTAATCACGGGGGCTACACCTTC.

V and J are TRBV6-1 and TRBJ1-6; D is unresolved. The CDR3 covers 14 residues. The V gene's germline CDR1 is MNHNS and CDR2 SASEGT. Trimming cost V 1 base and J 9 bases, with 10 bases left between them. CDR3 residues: CASSEGWQVSPLHF. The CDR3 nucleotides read TGTGCCAGCAGTGAAGGTTGGCAGGTTTCACCCCTCCACTTT.

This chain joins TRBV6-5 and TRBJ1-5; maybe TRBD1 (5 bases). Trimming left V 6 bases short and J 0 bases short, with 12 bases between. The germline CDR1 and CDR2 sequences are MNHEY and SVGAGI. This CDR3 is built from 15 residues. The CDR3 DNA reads TGTGCCAGCAGGCGGGGGGTAAATAGCAATCAGCCCCAGCATTTT. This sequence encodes CASRRGVNSNQPQHF.

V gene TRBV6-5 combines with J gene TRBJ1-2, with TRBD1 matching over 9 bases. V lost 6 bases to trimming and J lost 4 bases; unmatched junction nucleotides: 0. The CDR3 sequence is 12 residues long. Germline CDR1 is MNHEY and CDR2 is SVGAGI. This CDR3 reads CASRTGGYGYTF. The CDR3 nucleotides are TGTGCCAGCAGGACAGGGGGCTATGGCTACACCTTC.

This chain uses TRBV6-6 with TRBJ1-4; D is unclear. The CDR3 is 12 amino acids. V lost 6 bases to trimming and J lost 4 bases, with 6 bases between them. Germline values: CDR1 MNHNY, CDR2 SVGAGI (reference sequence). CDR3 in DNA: TGTGCCAGCAGCCAGGTTAATGAAAAACTGTTTTTT. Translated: CASSQVNEKLFF.